The 15 T cell receptor beta chains below come from one sample, sequenced in a study of T cell clones after liver transplantation. The repertoire was sequenced with immunoSEQ multiplex PCR; TCRdb's copy has only in-frame clones and lacks some. The sample consists of under 20,000 clones, 80% to 90% of them appearing once. Material: CD8+ T cells from blood, obtained around 45 months after liver transplant. The origin of the receptors is a human patient who received a liver transplant. Some T cells may be the graft donor's.

The rearrangement joins TRBV5-8 to TRBJ2-7, with D unresolved. Looked up from germline, CDR1 is SGHTS and CDR2 is YDEGEE. V lost 6 bases, J lost 3 bases, and 7 bases lay in between. CDR3 length: 11 residues. The CDR3 protein is CASTSFYEQYF. In nucleotides, the CDR3 is TGTGCCAGCACCTCCTTCTACGAGCAGTACTTC.

The chain links TRBV27 to TRBJ1-1; perhaps TRBD1 as D (5 bases). The ends were cut back, 0 bases at V and 3 bases at J, with 8 bases in the middle. Germline lookup yields CDR1 MNHEY and CDR2 SMNVEV (reference sequence). This CDR3 spans 14 amino acids. The CDR3 bases are TGTGCCAGCAGTTTATCGTCCAGGGACACTGAAGCTTTCTTT. Translating it yields CASSLSSRDTEAFF.

The rearrangement joins TRBV29-1 to TRBJ2-7; 7 bases align to TRBD1. Per germline, CDR1 SQVTM and CDR2 ANQGSEA. The CDR3 length is 14 residues. With V trimmed by 0 bases and J by 2 bases, 4 bases remained unmatched. The CDR3 protein is CSVEDKGGAYEQYF. In DNA form, the CDR3 reads TGCAGCGTTGAAGATAAAGGGGGCGCCTACGAGCAGTACTTC.

V gene TRBV5-1 combines with J gene TRBJ2-1; D might be TRBD2 (6 bases). The CDR3 consists of 15 residues. The ends were cut back, 5 bases at V and 4 bases at J, with 16 bases in the middle. Germline V gene data show CDR1 as SGHRS and CDR2 as YFSETQ. For the CDR3, the DNA is TGCGCCAGCAGACCCGACTGGGGGAGGTACAATGAGCAGTTCTTC. Its protein is CASRPDWGRYNEQFF.

This clone was recorded only once. CDR3 DNA sequence: TGTGCCAGCACCCCTAGGCGCGGGAGTTCCCCAGCCCCTAGCACAGATACGCAGTATTTT. Protein product: CASTPRRGSSPAPSTDTQYF. V and J are TRBV28 and TRBJ2-3, with TRBD2 matching 7 bases. Germline V gives CDR1 MDHEN, CDR2 SYDVKM. The junction had 22 bases not matched to a gene; V was cut back by 7 bases and J by 0 bases. CDR3 size: 20 residues.

This chain joins TRBV2 and TRBJ2-7, with 11 bases that match TRBD2. CDR1 SNHLY and CDR2 FYNNEI come from the germline V gene. This CDR3 comprises 15 residues. V shed 6 bases, J shed 6 bases, and the junction held 10 bases outside the gene matches. The CDR3 loop is CASSDLAGGPGEQYF. DNA of the CDR3: TGTGCCAGCAGCGATCTAGCGGGGGGACCTGGCGAGCAGTACTTC.

This chain connects TRBV7-9 to TRBJ2-5; D remains unclear. The better agreement between TRBJ2-7 and the DNA end casts doubt on the J call. The CDR3 consists of 13 residues. Germline V gene data show CDR1 as SEHNR and CDR2 as FQNEAQ (reference sequence). The CDR3 bases are TGTGCCAGCAGCGTCTCGGAATACTACGAGCAGTACTTC. Translated: CASSVSEYYEQYF.

V and J are TRBV7-6 and TRBJ2-2, with TRBD1 matching 9 bases. Unmatched junction bases numbered 5, after V lost 4 bases and J lost 5 bases. The CDR3 is 15 amino acids. CDR1 and CDR2 from the germline V gene are SGHVS and FNYEAQ. CDR3 sequence reads: CASSSHRGHTGELFF. The CDR3 DNA follows: TGTGCCAGCAGCTCCCACAGGGGGCATACCGGGGAGCTGTTTTTT.

The J gene is TRBJ2-3, the V gene TRBV28; D is ambiguous. The CDR3 contains 13 residues. Trimming shortened V by 6 bases and J by 0 bases, and 7 bases separated the two germline ends. Germline V gene sequence: CDR1 MDHEN, CDR2 SYDVKM. CDR3 amino acids: CASSKLSTDTQYF. The CDR3 region has the DNA TGTGCCAGCAGCAAACTTAGCACAGATACGCAGTATTTT.

The V call is TRBV4-1, the J call TRBJ2-7; 7 positions agree with TRBD2. Germline CDR1 is MGHRA and CDR2 is YSYEKL. J was trimmed by 3 bases and V by 4 bases; bases with no gene match: 9. This CDR3 is built from 15 residues. The CDR3, as DNA: TGCGCCAGCAGCCGCGACCCGGGGGGAATCTACGAGCAGTACTTC. Encoded protein: CASSRDPGGIYEQYF.

CDR3 sequence (DNA): TGTGCCAGCAGTTACTCACAGGGGAGTGGAGAGACCCAGTACTTC. Its protein product is CASSYSQGSGETQYF. The chain joins TRBV6-6 to TRBJ2-5; TRBD1 matches 7 bases. Germline V lookup: CDR1 MNHNY, CDR2 SVGAGI (reference sequence). The ends lost 0 bases at V and 4 bases at J; junction bases unmatched: 5. There are 15 residues in the CDR3.

This clone was observed a handful of times. This chain connects TRBV19 to TRBJ2-7; TRBD2 matches 7 bases. V gave up 3 bases and J gave up 0 bases; unmatched junction bases: 5. Germline V gene sequence: CDR1 LNHDA, CDR2 SQIVND (reference sequence). The length of the CDR3 is 15 residues. In nucleotides, the CDR3 is TGTGCCAGTAGTATCGGGGGAGGGCCCTCCTACGAGCAGTACTTC. Its protein product is CASSIGGGPSYEQYF.

This chain connects TRBV16 to TRBJ1-1; D might be TRBD1 (5 bases). V lost 3 bases to trimming and J lost 1 base, with 12 bases between them. CDR1 and CDR2 from the germline V gene are KGHSY and FQNENV. The CDR3 runs 15 residues. CDR3 residues: CASSHLAGRNTEAFF. CDR3 bases: TGTGCCAGCAGCCATCTAGCAGGGCGGAACACTGAAGCTTTCTTT.

This clone was seen a handful of times. J is TRBJ1-2 and V is TRBV7-9, with D unresolved. There are 14 residues in the CDR3. Trimming took 1 base from V and 5 from J, leaving 11 bases between them. The germline V gene encodes CDR1 SEHNR and CDR2 FQNEAQ (reference sequence). The CDR3 DNA follows: TGTGCCAGCAGCTTAGAAGCCAGGTCGTATGGCTACACCTTC. Translation: CASSLEARSYGYTF.

J is TRBJ1-4 and V is TRBV27; TRBD1 is a possible D gene (6 bases). V was cut by 6 bases and J by 5 bases, with 13 bases left in between. This CDR3 region has 14 residues. Germline lookup yields CDR1 MNHEY and CDR2 SMNVEV (reference sequence). CDR3 amino acids: CASRKGQSNEKLFF. CDR3 nucleotides: TGTGCCAGCAGGAAGGGACAATCAAATGAAAAACTGTTTTTT.